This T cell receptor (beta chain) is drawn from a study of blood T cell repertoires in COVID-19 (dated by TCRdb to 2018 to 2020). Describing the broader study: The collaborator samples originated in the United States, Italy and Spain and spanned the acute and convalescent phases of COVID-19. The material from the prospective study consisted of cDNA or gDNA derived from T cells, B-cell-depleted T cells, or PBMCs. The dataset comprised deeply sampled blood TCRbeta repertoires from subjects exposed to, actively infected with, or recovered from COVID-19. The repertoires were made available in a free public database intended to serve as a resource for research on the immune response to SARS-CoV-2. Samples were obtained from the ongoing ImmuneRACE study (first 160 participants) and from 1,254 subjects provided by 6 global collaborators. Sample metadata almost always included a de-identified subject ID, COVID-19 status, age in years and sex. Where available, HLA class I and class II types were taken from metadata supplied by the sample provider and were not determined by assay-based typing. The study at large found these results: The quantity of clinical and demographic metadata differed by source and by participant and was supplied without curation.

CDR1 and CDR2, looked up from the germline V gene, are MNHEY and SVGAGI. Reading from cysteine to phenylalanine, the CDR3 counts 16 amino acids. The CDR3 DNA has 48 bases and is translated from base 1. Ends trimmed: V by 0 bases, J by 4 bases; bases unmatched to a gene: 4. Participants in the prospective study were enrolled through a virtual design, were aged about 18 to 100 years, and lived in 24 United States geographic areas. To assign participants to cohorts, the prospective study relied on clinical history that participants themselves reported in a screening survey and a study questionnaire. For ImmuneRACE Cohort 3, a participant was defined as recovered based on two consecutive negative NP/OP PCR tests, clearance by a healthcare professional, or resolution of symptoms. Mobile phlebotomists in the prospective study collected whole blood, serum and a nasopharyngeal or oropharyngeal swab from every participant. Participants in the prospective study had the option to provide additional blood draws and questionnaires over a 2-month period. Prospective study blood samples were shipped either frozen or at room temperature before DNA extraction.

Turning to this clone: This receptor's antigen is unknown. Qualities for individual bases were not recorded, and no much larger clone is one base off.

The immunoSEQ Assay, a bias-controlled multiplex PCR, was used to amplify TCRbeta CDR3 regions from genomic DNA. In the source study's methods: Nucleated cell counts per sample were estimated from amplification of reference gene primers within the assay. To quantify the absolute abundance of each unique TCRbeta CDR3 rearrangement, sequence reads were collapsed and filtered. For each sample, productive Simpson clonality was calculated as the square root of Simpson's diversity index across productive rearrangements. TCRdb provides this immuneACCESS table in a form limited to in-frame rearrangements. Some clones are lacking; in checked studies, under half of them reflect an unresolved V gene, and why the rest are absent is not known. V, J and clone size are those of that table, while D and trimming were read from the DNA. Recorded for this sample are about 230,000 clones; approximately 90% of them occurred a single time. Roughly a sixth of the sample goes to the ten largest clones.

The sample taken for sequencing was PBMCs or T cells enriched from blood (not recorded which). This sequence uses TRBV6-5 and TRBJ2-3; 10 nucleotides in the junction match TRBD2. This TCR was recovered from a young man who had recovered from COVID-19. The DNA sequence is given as TGTGCCAGCAGTTACTCCTCTAGCGGGAGTGCAGATACGCAGTATTTT. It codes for CASSYSSSGSADTQYF.